The rows below give T cell receptor beta chains drawn from one sample of a study of shared clonotypes between healthy human individuals. Libraries were prepared by immunoSEQ multiplex PCR; TCRdb keeps only in-frame clonotypes and omits some of them. The sample contains hundreds of thousands of clones, approximately 96% of which appear only once. Sequenced sample: naive CD8+ T cells sorted from blood. The receptors derive from a young woman in good health. Both conserved end residues are part of each CDR3. A D gene is named only where the DNA matches it firmly. Only part of the rows carry a size: once, few, many, or a class if the clone is expanded.

CDR3 DNA,CDR3 protein,D gene,V gene,J gene,clone size
TGTGCCAGTAACACAGGTCAGGATGGCTACACCTTC,CASNTGQDGYTF,NA,TRBV19,TRBJ1-2,once
TGTGCCAGCAGTTACTCTTTTGGTAGCCGTACCTACGAGCAGTACTTC,CASSYSFGSRTYEQYF,NA,TRBV6-6,TRBJ2-7,NA
TGTGCCAGCAGTTTATCGTCGGGACTATATTTTGAGCAGTTCTTC,CASSLSSGLYFEQFF,TRBD2,TRBV27,TRBJ2-1,NA
TGTGCCAGCAGTTTCCCGACAGGACCAGGTGGGGAGACCCAGTACTTC,CASSFPTGPGGETQYF,NA,TRBV28,TRBJ2-5,NA
TGTGCCAGCAGTTTGGAGTCGGGGTCAGAGCAGTACTTC,CASSLESGSEQYF,NA,TRBV27,TRBJ2-7,NA
TGTGCCAGCAGGGACGATCAACGCACTGAAGCTTTCTTT,CASRDDQRTEAFF,NA,TRBV13,TRBJ1-1,once
TGTGCCAGCAACACCGGGGGGGCCGCAGATACGCAGTATTTT,CASNTGGAADTQYF,TRBD2,TRBV27,TRBJ2-3,NA
TGTGCCACCAGCAGATTACCCCTTCAGGGGGGGGAGACCCAGTACTTC,CATSRLPLQGGETQYF,NA,TRBV15,TRBJ2-5,NA
TGTGCCAGCAGCTTCGACAGGGGTCGTGATCAGCCCCAGCATTTT,CASSFDRGRDQPQHF,TRBD1,TRBV7-8,TRBJ1-5,NA
TGTGCCAGCGGACAGACCAGGGGGTCTCGGTATGGCTACACCTTC,CASGQTRGSRYGYTF,TRBD1,TRBV6-5,TRBJ1-2,NA
TGTGCCAGCACCGTTAGCGGGATCCCAGATACGCAGTATTTT,CASTVSGIPDTQYF,TRBD2,TRBV7-9,TRBJ2-3,NA
TGTGCCAGCAGTGAAACGGGGCAGGGCTACACCTTC,CASSETGQGYTF,NA,TRBV2,TRBJ1-2,NA
TGTGCCAGCAGTGAAGCTACAGGGTCCTACGAGCAGTACTTC,CASSEATGSYEQYF,NA,TRBV6-1,TRBJ2-7,NA
TGCAGCGTTGAAGGACTTGCCGTGTACAATGAGCAGTTCTTC,CSVEGLAVYNEQFF,NA,TRBV29-1,TRBJ2-1,NA
TGCGCCAGCAGCACCCGAGTGGGGGGGCAGTATGGGGCCAACGTCCTGACTTTC,CASSTRVGGQYGANVLTF,NA,TRBV5-1,TRBJ2-6,NA
TGTGCCAGCAGCTCAACCAGCACCACTATTCAGTCCTACGAGCAGTACTTC,CASSSTSTTIQSYEQYF,NA,TRBV7-9,TRBJ2-7,NA
TGTGCCACCAGCAGAGGAGGGGATGCGAACTACGAGCAGTACTTC,CATSRGGDANYEQYF,NA,TRBV15,TRBJ2-7,once
TGTGCCAGTACGCAGGGTCCTGTGCGGTTCAGCAATCAGCCCCAGCATTTT,CASTQGPVRFSNQPQHF,NA,TRBV19,TRBJ1-5,NA
TGTGCCAGCAGCTTAGTAATAGGCGGAGAAGGCAATGAGCAGTTCTTC,CASSLVIGGEGNEQFF,NA,TRBV7-6,TRBJ2-1,NA
TGTGCCAGCAGCCCAGACGCAAGCTATGGCTACACCTTC,CASSPDASYGYTF,NA,TRBV7-9,TRBJ1-2,NA
TGCGCCAGCAGCCAAAGGGGGGTGAATGAAAAACTGTTTTTT,CASSQRGVNEKLFF,NA,TRBV4-1,TRBJ1-4,NA
TGTGCCAGCAGCTTAGATTACAGGGGGGCGGTCTACAATGAGCAGTTCTTC,CASSLDYRGAVYNEQFF,TRBD1,TRBV11-3,TRBJ2-1,NA
TGTGCCAGCAGTGAAGGGGAGCAGGGCTCCTACGAGCAGTACTTC,CASSEGEQGSYEQYF,NA,TRBV6-1,TRBJ2-7,NA
TGTGCCAGCAGCGAGGGGACTAGCGATAACGAGCAGTACTTC,CASSEGTSDNEQYF,TRBD2,TRBV9,TRBJ2-7,NA
TGTGCCAGCAGCCGGTCGGGATGGGTGCAGTTCTTC,CASSRSGWVQFF,NA,TRBV25-1,TRBJ2-1,NA
TGTGCCAGCAGCACCTCCCTGGTGCGGGAGAGAGGGAATGAGCAGTTCTTC,CASSTSLVRERGNEQFF,TRBD2,TRBV28,TRBJ2-1,NA
TGTGCCAGCAGCCCGGGACTAGCGGACCAAGAGACCCAGTACTTC,CASSPGLADQETQYF,TRBD2,TRBV11-2,TRBJ2-5,NA
TGTGCCAGCAGCCCACAAGAGCGCTACGAGCAGTACTTC,CASSPQERYEQYF,NA,TRBV27,TRBJ2-7,NA
TGTGCCAGCAGTCTACCAGGGGGCTCCATTACTGAGCAGTACTTC,CASSLPGGSITEQYF,TRBD1,TRBV6-1,TRBJ2-7,NA
TGTGCCAGCAGTTTATCCCCAGCGGGAGGGCCAAACGAGCAGTACTTC,CASSLSPAGGPNEQYF,TRBD2,TRBV28,TRBJ2-7,NA
TGTGCCAGCAGCGGCACAGGAGGCTTGGAGCAGTACTTC,CASSGTGGLEQYF,NA,TRBV9,TRBJ2-7,NA
TGTGCCAGCAGTCCGTGGACAGCAGCTAACTATGGCTACACCTTC,CASSPWTAANYGYTF,NA,TRBV28,TRBJ1-2,NA
TGCGCCAGCCGGGAGGGTGGTCACGAGCAGTACTTC,CASREGGHEQYF,TRBD2,TRBV10-2,TRBJ2-7,NA
TGCAGCGCTTGTTGCAGCGGAGAAAAAAGCTCCTACGAGCAGTACTTC,CSACCSGEKSSYEQYF,NA,TRBV29-1,TRBJ2-7,NA
TGCGCCAGCAGTAGCGGGAACGGTGAGCAGTTCTTC,CASSSGNGEQFF,TRBD2,TRBV10-2,TRBJ2-1,NA
TGTGCCAGCATACCACAGGTTCCCCCTTACGAGCAGTACTTC,CASIPQVPPYEQYF,NA,TRBV28,TRBJ2-7,NA
TGTGCCAGCAGTTTATCGAGCGGCTTAATCTACAATGAGCAGTTCTTC,CASSLSSGLIYNEQFF,NA,TRBV27,TRBJ2-1,NA
TGTGCCAGTAGTATCGAACAGGGTACGAACTATGGCTACACCTTC,CASSIEQGTNYGYTF,NA,TRBV19,TRBJ1-2,NA
TGCGCCAGCAGCCAGTATACATCGGCCGAGCAGTACTTC,CASSQYTSAEQYF,NA,TRBV4-1,TRBJ2-7,NA
TGTGCCAGCAGTTCGCTTAGCGAAAGACAAGAGACCCAGTACTTC,CASSSLSERQETQYF,NA,TRBV27,TRBJ2-5,NA
TGTGCCAGCACCCTAGACAGGGCGGAAGGTGAGCAGTTCTTC,CASTLDRAEGEQFF,TRBD1,TRBV27,TRBJ2-1,NA
TGTGCCAGCAGTCCAGTGTATGCGGGGATTAATGAGCAGTTCTTC,CASSPVYAGINEQFF,NA,TRBV28,TRBJ2-1,NA
TGTGCCAGCTCACCGGGTGCCGGAGGGAGCTCCTACGAGCAGTACTTC,CASSPGAGGSSYEQYF,NA,TRBV18,TRBJ2-7,NA
TGTGCCAGCAGCTTGTGGACGGCCTATGGCTACACCTTC,CASSLWTAYGYTF,NA,TRBV5-8,TRBJ1-2,NA
TGTGCCAGCAGTTTAGGCCAGTTGGTCGCAGATACGCAGTATTTT,CASSLGQLVADTQYF,NA,TRBV28,TRBJ2-3,NA